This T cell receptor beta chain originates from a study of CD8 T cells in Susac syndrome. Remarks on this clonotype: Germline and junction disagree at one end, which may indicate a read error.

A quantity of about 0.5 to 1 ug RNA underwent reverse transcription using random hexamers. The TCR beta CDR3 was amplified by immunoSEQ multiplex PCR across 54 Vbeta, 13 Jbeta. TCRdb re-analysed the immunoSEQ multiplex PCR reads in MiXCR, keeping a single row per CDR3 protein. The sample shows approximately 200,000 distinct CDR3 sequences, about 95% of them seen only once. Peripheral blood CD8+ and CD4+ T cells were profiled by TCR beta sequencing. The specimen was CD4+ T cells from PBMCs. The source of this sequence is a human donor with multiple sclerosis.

CDR3 nucleotide sequence: TGTGCTAGCAGCTTAGGGGCAAGCCGCAACACCGGGGAGCTGTTTTTT. It specifies CASSLGASRNTGELFF. This chain uses TRBV7-7 with TRBJ2-2; D is perhaps TRBD1 (5 bases). The CDR3 consists of 16 residues. From germline, CDR1 is SSHAT and CDR2 FNYEAQ (reference sequence).